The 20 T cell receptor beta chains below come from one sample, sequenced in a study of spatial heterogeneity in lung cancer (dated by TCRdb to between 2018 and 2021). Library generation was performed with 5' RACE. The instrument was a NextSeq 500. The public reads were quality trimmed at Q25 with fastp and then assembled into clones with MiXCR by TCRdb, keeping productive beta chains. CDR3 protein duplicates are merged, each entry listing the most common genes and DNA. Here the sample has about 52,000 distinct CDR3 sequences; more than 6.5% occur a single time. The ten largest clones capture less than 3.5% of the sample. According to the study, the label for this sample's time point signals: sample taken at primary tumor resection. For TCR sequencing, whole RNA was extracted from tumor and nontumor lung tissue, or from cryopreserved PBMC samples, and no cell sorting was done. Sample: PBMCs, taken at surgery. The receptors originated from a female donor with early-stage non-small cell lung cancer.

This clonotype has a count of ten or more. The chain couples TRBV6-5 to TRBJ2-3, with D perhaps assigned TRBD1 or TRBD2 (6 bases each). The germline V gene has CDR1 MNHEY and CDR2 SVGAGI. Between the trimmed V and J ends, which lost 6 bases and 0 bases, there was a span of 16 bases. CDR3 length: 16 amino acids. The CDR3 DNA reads TGTGCCAGCAGGAGAGGGGGGAGGTATAGCACAGATACGCAGTATTTT. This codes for CASRRGGRYSTDTQYF.

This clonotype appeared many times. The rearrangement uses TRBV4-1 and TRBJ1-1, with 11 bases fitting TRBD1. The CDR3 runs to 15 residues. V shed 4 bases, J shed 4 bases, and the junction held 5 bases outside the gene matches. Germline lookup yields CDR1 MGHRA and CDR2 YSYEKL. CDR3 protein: CASSPGTGGITEAFF. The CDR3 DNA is TGCGCCAGCAGCCCCGGGACAGGGGGAATCACTGAAGCTTTCTTT.

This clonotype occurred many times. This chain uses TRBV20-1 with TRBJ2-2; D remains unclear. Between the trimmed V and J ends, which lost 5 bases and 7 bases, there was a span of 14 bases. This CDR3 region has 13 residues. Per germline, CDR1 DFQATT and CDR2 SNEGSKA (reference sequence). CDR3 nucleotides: TGCAGTGCTTGGCAGACGGTGGGCGGGGAGCTGTTTTTT. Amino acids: CSAWQTVGGELFF.

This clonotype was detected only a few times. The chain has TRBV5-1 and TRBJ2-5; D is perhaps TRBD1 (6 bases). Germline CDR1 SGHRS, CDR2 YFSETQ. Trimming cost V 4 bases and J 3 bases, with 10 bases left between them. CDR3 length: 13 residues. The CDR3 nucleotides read TGCGCCAGCAGCCCTCGGACAGAAGAGACCCAGTACTTC. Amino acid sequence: CASSPRTEETQYF.

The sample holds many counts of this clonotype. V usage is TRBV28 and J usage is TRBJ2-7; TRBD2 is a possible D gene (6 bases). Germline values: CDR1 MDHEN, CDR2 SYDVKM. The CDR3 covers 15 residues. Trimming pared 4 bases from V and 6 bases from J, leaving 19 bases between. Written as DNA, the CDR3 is TGTGCCAGCAGTTCCCTCTGGCGGGGTTCGGCCGAGCAGTACTTC. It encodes CASSSLWRGSAEQYF. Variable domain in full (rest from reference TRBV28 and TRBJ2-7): DVKVTQSSRYLVKRTGEKVFLECVQDMDHENMFWYRQDPGLGLRLIYFSYDVKMKEKGDIPEGYSVSREKKERFSLILESASTNQTSMYLCASSSLWRGSAEQYFGPGTRLTVT.

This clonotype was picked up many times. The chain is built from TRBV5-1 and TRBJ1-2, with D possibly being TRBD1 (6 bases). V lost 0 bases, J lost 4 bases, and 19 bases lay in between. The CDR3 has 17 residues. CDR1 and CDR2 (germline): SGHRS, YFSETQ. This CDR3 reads CASSLEPGGISSYGYTF. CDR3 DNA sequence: TGCGCCAGCAGCTTGGAGCCCGGGGGCATCTCCTCCTATGGCTACACCTTC.

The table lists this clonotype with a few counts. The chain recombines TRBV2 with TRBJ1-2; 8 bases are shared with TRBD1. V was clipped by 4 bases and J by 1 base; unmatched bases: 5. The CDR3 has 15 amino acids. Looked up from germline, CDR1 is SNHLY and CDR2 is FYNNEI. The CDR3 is CASSADRGINYGYTF. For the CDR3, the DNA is TGTGCCAGCAGTGCCGACAGGGGCATTAACTATGGCTACACCTTC.

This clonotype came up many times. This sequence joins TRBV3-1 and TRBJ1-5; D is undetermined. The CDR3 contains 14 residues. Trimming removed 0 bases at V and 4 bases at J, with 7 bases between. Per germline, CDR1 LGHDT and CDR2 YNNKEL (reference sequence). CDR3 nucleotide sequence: TGTGCCAGCAGCCAAGATTATGGGAATCAGCCCCAGCATTTT. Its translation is CASSQDYGNQPQHF.

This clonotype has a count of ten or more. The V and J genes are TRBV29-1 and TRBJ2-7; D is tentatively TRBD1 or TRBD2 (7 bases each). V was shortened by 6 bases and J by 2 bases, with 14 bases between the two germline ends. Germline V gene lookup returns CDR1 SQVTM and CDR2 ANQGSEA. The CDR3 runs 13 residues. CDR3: CSVTRGGTYEQYF. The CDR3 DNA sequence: TGCAGCGTCACCAGGGGGGGGACCTACGAGCAGTACTTC.

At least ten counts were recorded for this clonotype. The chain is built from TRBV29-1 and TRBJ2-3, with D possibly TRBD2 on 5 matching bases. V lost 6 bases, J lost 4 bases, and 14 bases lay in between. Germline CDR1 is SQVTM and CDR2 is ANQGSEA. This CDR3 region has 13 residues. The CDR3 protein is CSVRVLAADTQYF. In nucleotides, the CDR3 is TGCAGCGTCCGGGTCCTAGCAGCAGATACGCAGTATTTT.

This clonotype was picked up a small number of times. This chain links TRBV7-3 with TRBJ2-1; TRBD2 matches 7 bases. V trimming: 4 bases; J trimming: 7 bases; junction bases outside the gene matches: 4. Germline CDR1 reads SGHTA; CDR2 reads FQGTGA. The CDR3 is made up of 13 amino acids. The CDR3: CASSSAGLNEQFF. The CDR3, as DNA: TGTGCCAGCAGCTCAGCGGGGTTAAATGAGCAGTTCTTC.

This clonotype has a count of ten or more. The CDR3 loop reads CASIEAGGNTGELFF. DNA of the CDR3: TGCGCCAGCATAGAGGCCGGGGGGAACACCGGGGAGCTGTTTTTT. The chain uses TRBV5-1 and TRBJ2-2; D perhaps matches TRBD2 (6 bases). V gave up 6 bases and J gave up 1 base, with 13 bases separating them. CDR1 is SGHRS and CDR2 is YFSETQ in the germline V gene. CDR3 size: 15 residues.

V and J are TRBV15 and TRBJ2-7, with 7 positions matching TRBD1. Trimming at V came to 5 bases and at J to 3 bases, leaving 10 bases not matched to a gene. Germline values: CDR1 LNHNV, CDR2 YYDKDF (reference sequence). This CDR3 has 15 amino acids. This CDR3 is CATSLAGTVFYEQYF. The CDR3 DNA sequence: TGTGCCACCAGCTTAGCCGGGACAGTGTTCTACGAGCAGTACTTC.

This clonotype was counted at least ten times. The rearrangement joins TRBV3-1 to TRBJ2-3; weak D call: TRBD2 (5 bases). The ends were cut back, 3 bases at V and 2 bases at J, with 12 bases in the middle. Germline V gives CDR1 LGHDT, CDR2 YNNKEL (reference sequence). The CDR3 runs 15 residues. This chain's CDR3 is CASSHLASVTDTQYF. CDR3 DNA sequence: TGTGCCAGCAGCCATCTAGCTTCAGTCACAGATACGCAGTATTTT.

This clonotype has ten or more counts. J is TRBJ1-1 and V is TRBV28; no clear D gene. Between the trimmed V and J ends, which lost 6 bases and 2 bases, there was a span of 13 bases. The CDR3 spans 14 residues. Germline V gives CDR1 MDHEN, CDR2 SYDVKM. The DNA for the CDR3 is TGTGCCAGCAGAGATTCCGGGAGAAACACTGAAGCTTTCTTT. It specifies CASRDSGRNTEAFF.

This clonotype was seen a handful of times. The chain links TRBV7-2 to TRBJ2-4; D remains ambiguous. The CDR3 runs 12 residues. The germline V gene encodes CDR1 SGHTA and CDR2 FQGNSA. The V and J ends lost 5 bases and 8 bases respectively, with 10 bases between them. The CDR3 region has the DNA TGTGCCAGCAGCCTAGGTGGTGACATTCAGTACTTC. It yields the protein CASSLGGDIQYF.

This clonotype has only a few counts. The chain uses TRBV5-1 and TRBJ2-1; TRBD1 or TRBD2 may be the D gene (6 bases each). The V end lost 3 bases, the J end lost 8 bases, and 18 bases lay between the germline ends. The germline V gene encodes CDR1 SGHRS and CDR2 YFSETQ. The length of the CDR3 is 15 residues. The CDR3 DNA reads TGCGCCAGCAGCTCGCGGACGGGGGCGGACGATGAGCAGTTCTTC. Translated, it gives CASSSRTGADDEQFF.

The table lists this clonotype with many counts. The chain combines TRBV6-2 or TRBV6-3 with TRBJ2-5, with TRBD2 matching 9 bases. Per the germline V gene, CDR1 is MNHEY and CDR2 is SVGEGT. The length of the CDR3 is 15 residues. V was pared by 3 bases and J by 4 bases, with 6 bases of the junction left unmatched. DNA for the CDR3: TGTGCCAGCAGTTATCCCGGGACTAGCTCAGAGACCCAGTACTTC. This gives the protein CASSYPGTSSETQYF.

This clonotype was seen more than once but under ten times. CDR3: CASSGLAGGTGELFF. CDR3 in DNA: TGTGCTAGCTCGGGGCTAGCGGGGGGAACCGGGGAGCTGTTTTTT. The rearrangement joins TRBV28 to TRBJ2-2; 11 bases map to TRBD2. Germline lookup yields CDR1 MDHEN and CDR2 SYDVKM. The CDR3 has 15 residues.

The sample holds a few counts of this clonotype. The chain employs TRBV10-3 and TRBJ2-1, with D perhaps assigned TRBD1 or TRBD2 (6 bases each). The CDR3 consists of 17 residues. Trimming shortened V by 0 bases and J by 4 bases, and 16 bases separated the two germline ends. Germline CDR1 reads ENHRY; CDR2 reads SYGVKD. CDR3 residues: CAISESVGGEVYNEQFF. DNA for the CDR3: TGTGCCATCAGTGAGTCGGTGGGGGGCGAGGTATACAATGAGCAGTTCTTC.